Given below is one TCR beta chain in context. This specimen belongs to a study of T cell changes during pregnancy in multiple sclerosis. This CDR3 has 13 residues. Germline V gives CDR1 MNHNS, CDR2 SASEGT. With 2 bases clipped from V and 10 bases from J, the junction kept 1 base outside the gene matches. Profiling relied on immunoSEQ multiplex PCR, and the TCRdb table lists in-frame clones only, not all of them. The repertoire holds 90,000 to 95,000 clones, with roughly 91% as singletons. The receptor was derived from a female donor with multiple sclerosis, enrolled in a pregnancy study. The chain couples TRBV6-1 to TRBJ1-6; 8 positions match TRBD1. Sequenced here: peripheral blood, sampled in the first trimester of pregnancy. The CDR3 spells CASSEQGASPLHF. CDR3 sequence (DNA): TGTGCCAGCAGTGAACAGGGGGCATCACCCCTCCACTTT.